The 9 T cell receptor beta chains given below trace back to one sample, sequenced in a study of blood T cell repertoires in COVID-19. TCRdb's table, derived via immunoSEQ multiplex PCR, lists solely in-frame clones and lacks some. The table records about 210,000 clones, 80% to 90% of them present only once. The material sequenced was PBMCs or T cells enriched from blood (not recorded which). These receptors were taken from a woman aged 40 to 55 with acute COVID-19.

The chain uses TRBV5-5 and TRBJ2-7, with 7 positions matching TRBD1. From germline, CDR1 is SGHKS and CDR2 YYEKEE (reference sequence). V shed 5 bases, J shed 3 bases, and the junction held 11 bases outside the gene matches. The CDR3 consists of 15 residues. CDR3 protein: CASREDREGIYEQYF. The CDR3 bases are TGTGCCAGCAGGGAAGACAGGGAAGGGATCTACGAGCAGTACTTC.

The rearrangement uses TRBV28 and TRBJ1-6; TRBD1 might be the D (5 bases). The CDR3 covers 14 residues. The V gene lost 6 bases and the J gene lost 9 bases, with 15 bases spanning the gap. Germline V gives CDR1 MDHEN, CDR2 SYDVKM. The CDR3 bases are TGTGCCAGCAGCCCCCCCCGGGGGGGTTCACCCCTCCACTTT. This gives the protein CASSPPRGGSPLHF.

J is TRBJ2-7 and V is TRBV3-1 (or the pseudogene TRBV3-2); D possibly corresponds to TRBD2 (5 bases). The CDR3 is 13 residues long. With 0 bases removed from V and 6 bases from J, the gap between germline ends came to 9 bases. Germline CDR1 LGHDT, CDR2 YNNKEL (reference sequence). The CDR3 reads CASSQDRGGEQYF. CDR3 in DNA: TGTGCCAGCAGCCAAGATCGGGGTGGCGAGCAGTACTTC.

The J gene is TRBJ2-3, the V gene TRBV11-2; TRBD2 might be the D (6 bases). This CDR3 region has 13 residues. V gave up 5 bases and J gave up 6 bases, with 12 bases separating them. From germline, CDR1 is SGHAT and CDR2 FQNNGV. CDR3 residues: CASSTGLWDTQYF. The CDR3 nucleotides are TGTGCCAGCAGCACGGGACTTTGGGATACGCAGTATTTT.

Concerning this clone: Additional DNA sequences in this sample encode the identical CDR3. This chain uses TRBV28 with TRBJ2-3; 9 bases match TRBD1. Germline V gene sequence: CDR1 MDHEN, CDR2 SYDVKM. With V trimmed by 6 bases and J by 6 bases, 4 bases remained unmatched. This CDR3 has 13 residues. CDR3 protein: CASRTGGWDTQYF. The CDR3 DNA follows: TGTGCCAGCAGGACAGGGGGGTGGGATACGCAGTATTTT. Drawing the rest from reference TRBV28 and TRBJ2-3, the complete variable domain is DVKVTQSSRYLVKRTGEKVFLECVQDMDHENMFWYRQDPGLGLRLIYFSYDVKMKEKGDIPEGYSVSREKKERFSLILESASTNQTSMYLCASRTGGWDTQYFGPGTRLTVL.

The rearrangement joins TRBV2 to TRBJ1-3; D unclear. CDR1 and CDR2 (germline): SNHLY, FYNNEI. The CDR3 consists of 14 residues. The V and J ends lost 4 bases and 0 bases respectively, with 7 bases between them. CDR3 bases: TGTGCCAGCAGTGGTGAGGGCTCTGGAAACACCATATATTTT. It specifies CASSGEGSGNTIYF.

CDR3 nucleotide sequence: TGTGCCAGCAGTCGAAAATTTGGACATATAGATTATAGCAATCAGCCCCAGCATTTT. This translates into CASSRKFGHIDYSNQPQHF. The chain uses TRBV28 and TRBJ1-5; perhaps TRBD1 as D (5 bases). Germline lookup yields CDR1 MDHEN and CDR2 SYDVKM. The CDR3 spans 19 residues. Trimming cost V 5 bases and J 0 bases, with 23 bases left between them.

This chain uses TRBV7-9 with TRBJ1-2; tentative D call: TRBD1 (5 bases). V lost 7 bases, J lost 6 bases, and 18 bases lay in between. Germline CDR1 SEHNR, CDR2 FQNEAQ (reference sequence). This CDR3 has 14 residues. The CDR3 region has the DNA TGTGCCAGCACCGAATGGGGCAGGGATCATGGCTACACCTTC. Protein: CASTEWGRDHGYTF.

The chain employs TRBV6-5 and TRBJ1-3; 8 bases align to TRBD1. This CDR3 spans 16 amino acids. Trimming took 2 bases from V and 3 from J; bases not matched to a gene: 6. CDR1 is MNHEY and CDR2 is SVGAGI in the germline V gene. This CDR3 is CASSYTPGGYGNTIYF. CDR3 nucleotides: TGTGCCAGCAGTTACACCCCAGGGGGCTATGGAAACACCATATATTTT.